The clone carrying this T cell receptor (beta chain) was counted between two and nine times. As yet, its antigen is unknown. The sample is drawn from a study of cytomegalovirus exposure and HLA in healthy donors. Regarding the study as a whole: The Asian-associated ancestry cluster reportedly had fewer N-insertions than the approximately 690-donor mean in a later analysis. For most TCR sequences rarity was the rule, although some public TCRs occurred in many donors.

The PCR contained 60 Vbeta and 13 Jbeta primers. Measured with immunoSEQ multiplex PCR; TCRdb has only the in-frame clones, and not every one. This table has around 130,000 clones, 6.5% to 9.5% appearing once. Trimming removed 3 bases from V and 3 bases from J, with 11 bases in between. Per the germline V gene, CDR1 is SGHTA and CDR2 is FQGNSA. The CDR3 loop spans 14 amino acids. This TCR came from a man between 35 and 55 years old in good health and CMV-seronegative. Input material: PBMCs. V gene TRBV7-2 combines with J gene TRBJ1-1; D remains unclear. CDR3 loop: CASSFQHTDTEAFF. The CDR3, as DNA: TGTGCCAGCAGCTTTCAGCACACAGACACTGAAGCTTTCTTT.